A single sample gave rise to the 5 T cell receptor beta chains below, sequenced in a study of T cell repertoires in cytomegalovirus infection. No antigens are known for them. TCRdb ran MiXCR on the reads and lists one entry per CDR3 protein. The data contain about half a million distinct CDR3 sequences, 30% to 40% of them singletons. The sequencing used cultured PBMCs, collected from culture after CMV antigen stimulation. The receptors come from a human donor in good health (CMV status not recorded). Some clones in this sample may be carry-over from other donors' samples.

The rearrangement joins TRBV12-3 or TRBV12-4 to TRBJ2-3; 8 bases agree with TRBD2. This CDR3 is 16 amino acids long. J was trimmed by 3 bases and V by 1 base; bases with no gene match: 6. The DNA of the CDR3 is TGTGCCAGCAGTTTAGTGTTAGCGGGAACTACAGATACGCAGTATTTT. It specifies CASSLVLAGTTDTQYF.

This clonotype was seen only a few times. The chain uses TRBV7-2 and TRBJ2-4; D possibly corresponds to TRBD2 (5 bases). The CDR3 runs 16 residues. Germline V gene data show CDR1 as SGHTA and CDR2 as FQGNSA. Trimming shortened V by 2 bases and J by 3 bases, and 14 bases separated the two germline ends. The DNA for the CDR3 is TGTGCCAGCAGCTTAATTAGGTTTGGAGGCAAAAACATTCAGTACTTC. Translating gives CASSLIRFGGKNIQYF.

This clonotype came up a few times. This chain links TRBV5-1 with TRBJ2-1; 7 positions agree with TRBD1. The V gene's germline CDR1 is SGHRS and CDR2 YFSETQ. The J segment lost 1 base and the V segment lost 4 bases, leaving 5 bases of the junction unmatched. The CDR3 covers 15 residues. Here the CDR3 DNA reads TGCGCCAGCAGCCCGTCGGGACAGTCCTACAATGAGCAGTTCTTC. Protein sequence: CASSPSGQSYNEQFF.

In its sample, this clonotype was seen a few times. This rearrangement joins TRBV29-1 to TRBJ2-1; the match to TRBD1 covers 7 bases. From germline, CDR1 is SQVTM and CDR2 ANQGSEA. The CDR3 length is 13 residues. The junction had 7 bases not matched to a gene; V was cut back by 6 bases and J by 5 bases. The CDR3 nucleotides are TGCAGCGTCCAAGGGGGCCGGCACAATGAGCAGTTCTTC. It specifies CSVQGGRHNEQFF.

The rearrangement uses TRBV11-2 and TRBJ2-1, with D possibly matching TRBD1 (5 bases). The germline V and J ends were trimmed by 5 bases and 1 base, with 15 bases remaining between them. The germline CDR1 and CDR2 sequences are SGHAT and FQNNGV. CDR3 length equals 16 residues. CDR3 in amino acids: CASSPRGTGSYNEQFF. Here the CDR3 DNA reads TGTGCCAGCAGCCCTAGGGGTACAGGTTCCTACAATGAGCAGTTCTTC.